These T cell receptor beta chains were read from a single sample in a study of T cell changes during pregnancy in multiple sclerosis. Assay: immunoSEQ multiplex PCR; the TCRdb copy retains only in-frame clones and omits some. The sample comprises 90,000 or so clones, 94% of which are singletons, and about 1.7% rests with the top ten. This material consisted of peripheral blood, taken after pregnancy. The receptors were gathered from a female donor in good health, enrolled as a control in a pregnancy study. The CDR3 runs from the conserved cysteine through the conserved F or W. D genes are given only for firm matches. Size is omitted from some rows. Given values are once, few, many or a class for expanded clones.

>TRBJ2-1|NA|TRBV5-1|TRBD2
CASSYAAGGSRGEQFF
TGCGCCAGCAGCTACGCAGCGGGAGGGTCTAGGGGTGAGCAGTTCTTC
>TRBJ1-2|NA|TRBV7-9|TRBD1
CASSLGQGASYGYTF
TGTGCCAGCAGCTTAGGACAGGGGGCCAGCTATGGCTACACCTTC
>TRBJ2-7|NA|TRBV18|TRBD2
CASSQGLAGYEQYF
TGTGCCAGCTCACAGGGACTAGCGGGGTACGAGCAGTACTTC
>TRBJ2-5|NA|TRBV5-5|NA
CASSSLGTGQETQYF
TGTGCCAGCAGCTCGTTGGGGACTGGACAAGAGACCCAGTACTTC
>TRBJ1-1|NA|TRBV5-6|NA
CASSRRRGITEAFF
TGTGCCAGCAGCCGGCGGAGGGGCATCACTGAAGCTTTCTTT
>TRBJ1-5|NA|TRBV19|NA
CASSIVREPVGNQPQHF
TGTGCCAGTAGTATAGTAAGGGAGCCTGTTGGCAATCAGCCCCAGCATTTT
>TRBJ1-6|NA|TRBV6-6|TRBD1
CASRRSGQLDNSPLHF
TGTGCCAGCAGGAGATCGGGACAGCTTGATAATTCACCCCTCCACTTT
>TRBJ2-1|NA|TRBV5-1|TRBD1
CASSLGAGGNEQFF
TGCGCCAGCAGCTTGGGGGCAGGGGGCAATGAGCAGTTCTTC
>TRBJ1-5|NA|TRBV6-1|NA
CASSERVIGNQPQHF
TGTGCCAGCAGTGAACGGGTTATAGGCAATCAGCCCCAGCATTTT
>TRBJ2-7|NA|TRBV13|TRBD1
CASSYRDSLGEQYF
TGTGCCAGCAGCTACCGGGACAGCCTTGGCGAGCAGTACTTC
>TRBJ2-1|few|TRBV6-4|TRBD2
CASSDREDEQFF
TGTGCCAGCAGTGACCGGGAGGATGAGCAGTTCTTC
>TRBJ2-2|once|TRBV5-1|NA
CASSRVAGTNTGELFF
TGCGCCAGCAGCCGGGTTGCGGGTACGAACACCGGGGAGCTGTTTTTT
>TRBJ1-1|NA|TRBV7-9|NA
CASSFWGPDTEAFF
TGTGCCAGCAGCTTCTGGGGGCCGGACACTGAAGCTTTCTTT
>TRBJ2-5|NA|TRBV5-8|NA
CASSWAVGETQYF
TGTGCCAGCAGCTGGGCAGTCGGCGAGACCCAGTACTTC
>TRBJ2-1|NA|TRBV7-8|TRBD2
CASSSRGLAGPNEQFF
TGTGCCAGCAGCTCGAGGGGACTAGCGGGACCCAATGAGCAGTTCTTC
>TRBJ2-1|NA|TRBV29-1|TRBD1
CSVPSDRASYNEQFF
TGCAGCGTACCGTCGGACAGGGCCTCCTACAATGAGCAGTTCTTC
>TRBJ1-1|NA|TRBV19|TRBD1
CASSNSGGGYTEAFF
TGTGCCAGTAGTAATTCAGGAGGGGGCTACACTGAAGCTTTCTTT
>TRBJ2-2|NA|TRBV4-1|TRBD2
CASSQGGLAGGFTGELFF
TGCGCCAGCAGCCAAGGGGGACTAGCGGGAGGATTCACCGGGGAGCTGTTTTTT
>TRBJ2-7|NA|TRBV9|TRBD1
CASSVAPTGSYEQYF
TGTGCCAGCAGCGTAGCTCCGACAGGGTCGTACGAGCAGTACTTC
>TRBJ2-2|NA|TRBV5-1|NA
CASSLNVAGELFF
TGCGCCAGCAGCTTAAACGTAGCCGGGGAGCTGTTTTTT
>TRBJ2-2|NA|TRBV5-4|TRBD1
CASSLARGTGELFF
TGTGCCAGCAGCTTGGCCAGGGGGACCGGGGAGCTGTTTTTT
>TRBJ1-2|NA|TRBV28|TRBD1
CASSPGQGYGYTF
TGTGCCAGCAGTCCAGGACAGGGCTATGGCTACACCTTC
>TRBJ2-5|NA|TRBV28|TRBD2
CASSKMTSGSGETQYF
TGTGCCAGCAGTAAAATGACTAGCGGGAGTGGCGAGACCCAGTACTTC
>TRBJ1-2|NA|TRBV11-2|NA
CASSWAGDGYTF
TGTGCCAGCAGCTGGGCGGGGGATGGCTACACCTTC
>TRBJ2-5|NA|TRBV5-1|TRBD2
CASSLLAGEGEETQYF
TGCGCCAGCAGCTTATTAGCGGGAGAGGGTGAAGAGACCCAGTACTTC
>TRBJ1-5|NA|TRBV7-8|TRBD1
CASSSLDRGDQPQHF
TGTGCCAGCAGCTCGTTGGACAGGGGTGATCAGCCCCAGCATTTT
>TRBJ1-1|NA|TRBV5-6|NA
CASSFETEAFF
TGTGCCAGCAGCTTTGAGACTGAAGCTTTCTTT
>TRBJ2-5|NA|TRBV2|NA
CASSEVGQVTQYF
TGTGCCAGCAGTGAGGTGGGGCAGGTGACCCAGTACTTC
>TRBJ1-2|NA|TRBV5-4|TRBD1
CASSSRQGGYGYTF
TGTGCCAGCAGCTCTAGACAGGGGGGCTATGGCTACACCTTC
>TRBJ2-5|NA|TRBV9|TRBD2
CASSVGGTSGSETQYF
TGTGCCAGCAGCGTAGGCGGGACTAGCGGGTCTGAGACCCAGTACTTC
>TRBJ1-1|NA|TRBV7-9|TRBD1
CASSFWTGENTEAFF
TGTGCCAGCAGCTTTTGGACAGGGGAAAACACTGAAGCTTTCTTT
>TRBJ2-7|NA|TRBV30|TRBD1
CAWSFSLMTGANYEQYF
TGTGCCTGGAGTTTCTCCCTAATGACAGGGGCTAACTACGAGCAGTACTTC
>TRBJ1-1|NA|TRBV6-1|TRBD1
CASRRQGSDEAFF
TGTGCCAGCAGAAGACAGGGGTCGGATGAAGCTTTCTTT
>TRBJ2-3|NA|TRBV27|NA
CASSLSLLEASMDTQYF
TGTGCCAGCAGTTTGAGCCTCCTAGAGGCCTCAATGGATACGCAGTATTTT
>TRBJ2-3|NA|TRBV5-1|TRBD2
CASELVGAGGPWDTQYF
TGCGCCAGTGAGCTTGTCGGCGCGGGAGGGCCGTGGGATACGCAGTATTTT
>TRBJ1-5|NA|TRBV5-1|TRBD1
CASSLEGTANQPQHF
TGCGCCAGCAGCTTGGAAGGGACAGCTAATCAGCCCCAGCATTTT
>TRBJ2-6|NA|TRBV19|NA
CASRSRVPGANVLTF
TGTGCCAGTAGGTCGAGGGTGCCTGGGGCCAACGTCCTGACTTTC
>TRBJ1-2|NA|TRBV19|NA
CASWTGAGYTF
TGTGCCAGTTGGACTGGCGCCGGCTACACCTTC
>TRBJ1-1|NA|TRBV18|NA
CASSPRQGTEAFF
TGTGCCAGCTCACCACGGCAGGGCACTGAAGCTTTCTTT
>TRBJ1-5|NA|TRBV5-6|NA
CASSLWAGLGNQPQHF
TGTGCCAGCAGCTTGTGGGCTGGGTTGGGCAATCAGCCCCAGCATTTT